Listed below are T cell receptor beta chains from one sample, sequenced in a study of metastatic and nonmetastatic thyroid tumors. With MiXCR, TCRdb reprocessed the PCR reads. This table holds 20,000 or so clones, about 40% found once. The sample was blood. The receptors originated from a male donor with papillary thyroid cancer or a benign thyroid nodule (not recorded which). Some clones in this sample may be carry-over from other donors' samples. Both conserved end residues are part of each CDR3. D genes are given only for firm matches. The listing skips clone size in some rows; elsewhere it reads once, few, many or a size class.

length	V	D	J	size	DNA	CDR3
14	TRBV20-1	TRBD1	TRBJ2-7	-	TGCAGTGCACACGGACAGGGGAGGAATTACGAGCAGTACTTC	CSAHGQGRNYEQYF
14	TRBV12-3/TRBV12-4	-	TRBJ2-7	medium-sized	TGTGCCAGCAGTCAGACAGGTCAGAACTACGAGCAGTACTTC	CASSQTGQNYEQYF
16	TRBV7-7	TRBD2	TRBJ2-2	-	TGTGCTAGCAGCTTAGAAGCGGGGGGTAACACCGGGGAGCTGTTTTTT	CASSLEAGGNTGELFF
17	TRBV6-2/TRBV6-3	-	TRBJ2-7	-	TGTGCCAGCAGTACCCGATTTGACCTAATAGGCACCTACGAGCAGTACTTC	CASSTRFDLIGTYEQYF
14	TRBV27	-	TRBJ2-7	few	TGTGCCAGCAGTTTTGGTAGCCTTTCGTCCGAGCAGTACTTC	CASSFGSLSSEQYF
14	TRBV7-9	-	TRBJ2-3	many	TGTGCCAGCAGCCGGGACTCCCGACCAGATACGCAGTATTTT	CASSRDSRPDTQYF
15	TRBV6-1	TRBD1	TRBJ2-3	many	TGTGCCAGCAGAGGGACAGGGGGCTACGTAGATACGCAGTATTTT	CASRGTGGYVDTQYF
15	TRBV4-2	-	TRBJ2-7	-	TGTGCCAGCAGCCAAGACAGGCCGGGCTCCTACGAGCAGTACTTC	CASSQDRPGSYEQYF
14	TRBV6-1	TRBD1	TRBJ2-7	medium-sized	TGTGCCAGCAGTGTCGTCAGGGGGCTTTACGAGCAGTACTTC	CASSVVRGLYEQYF
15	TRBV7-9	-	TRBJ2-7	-	TGTGCCAGCAGCGGTTTCCTAGACCAGATCTACGAGCAGTACTTC	CASSGFLDQIYEQYF
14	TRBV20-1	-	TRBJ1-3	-	TGCAGTGCCAAAGATCCGGCCTCTGGAAACACCATATATTTT	CSAKDPASGNTIYF
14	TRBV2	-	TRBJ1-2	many	TGTGCCAGCAGTGAAGCAGTCAAACTCTATGGCTACACCTTC	CASSEAVKLYGYTF
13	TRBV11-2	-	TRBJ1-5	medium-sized	TGTGCCAGCAGCTTAGGTAGGGATCAGCCCCAGCATTTT	CASSLGRDQPQHF
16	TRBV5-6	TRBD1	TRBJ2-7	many	TGTGCCAGCAGCCAGAAACAGGGGGTAAAGGCCTACGAGCAGTACTTC	CASSQKQGVKAYEQYF
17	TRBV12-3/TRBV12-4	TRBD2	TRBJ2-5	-	TGTGCCAGCAGTTTTTGGTCTAGCGGGAGAATTATGGAGACCCAGTACTTC	CASSFWSSGRIMETQYF
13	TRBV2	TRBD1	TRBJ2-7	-	TGTGCCAGCAGGGACAGGGGACCCTACGAGCAGTACTTC	CASRDRGPYEQYF
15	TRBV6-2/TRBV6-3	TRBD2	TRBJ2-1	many	TGTGCCAGCAGTAGGACTAGCGGACCCTACAATGAGCAGTTCTTC	CASSRTSGPYNEQFF
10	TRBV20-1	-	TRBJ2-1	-	TGCAGTGCTATTCAAGAAGAGCAGTTCTTC	CSAIQEEQFF
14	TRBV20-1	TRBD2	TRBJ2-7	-	TGCAGTGCTAGGAAGCGGGGAAATTTCTACGAGCAGTACTTC	CSARKRGNFYEQYF
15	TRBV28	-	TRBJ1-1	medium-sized	TGTGCCAGCAGTTCGTTAACAGGGATACCCACTGAAGCTTTCTTT	CASSSLTGIPTEAFF
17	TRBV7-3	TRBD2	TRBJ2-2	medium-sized	TGTGCCAGCAGCTCGCAGACTAGCGGGAGGAACACCGGGGAGCTGTTTTTT	CASSSQTSGRNTGELFF
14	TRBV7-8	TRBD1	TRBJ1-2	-	TGTGCCAGCAGCCCTGCGACAGGGCTTGGTGGCTACACCTTC	CASSPATGLGGYTF
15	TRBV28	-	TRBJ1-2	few	TGTGCCAGCAGTTTATACAGCGCAGACCGGCGTGGCTACACCTTC	CASSLYSADRRGYTF
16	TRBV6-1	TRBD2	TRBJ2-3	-	TGTGCCAGCAGGCTAATCGGGACTAGCGGGACAGATACGCAGTATTTT	CASRLIGTSGTDTQYF
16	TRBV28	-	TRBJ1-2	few	TGTGCCAGCTTCGGGGACGGACGACGCCACTACTATGGCTACACCTTC	CASFGDGRRHYYGYTF
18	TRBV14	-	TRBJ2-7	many	TGTGCCAGCAGCCAGACAGGCCGCTGGCTGAGGAGCTCCTACGAGCAGTACTTC	CASSQTGRWLRSSYEQYF
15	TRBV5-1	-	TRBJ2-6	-	TGCGCCAGCAGCTTGGGGAGCTCTGGGGCCAACGTCCTGACTTTC	CASSLGSSGANVLTF
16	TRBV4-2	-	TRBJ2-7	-	TGTGCCAGCAGCCAAGATTTGGGCGACAGTGCCTACGAGCAGTACTTC	CASSQDLGDSAYEQYF
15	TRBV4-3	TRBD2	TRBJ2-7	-	TGCGCCAGCAGTCGGGAGGGCTATAGCTCCTACGAGCAGTACTTC	CASSREGYSSYEQYF
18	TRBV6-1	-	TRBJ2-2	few	TGTGCCAGCAGTGATCTCCCCCAGGTCGCGGGGAACACCGGGGAGCTGTTTTTT	CASSDLPQVAGNTGELFF